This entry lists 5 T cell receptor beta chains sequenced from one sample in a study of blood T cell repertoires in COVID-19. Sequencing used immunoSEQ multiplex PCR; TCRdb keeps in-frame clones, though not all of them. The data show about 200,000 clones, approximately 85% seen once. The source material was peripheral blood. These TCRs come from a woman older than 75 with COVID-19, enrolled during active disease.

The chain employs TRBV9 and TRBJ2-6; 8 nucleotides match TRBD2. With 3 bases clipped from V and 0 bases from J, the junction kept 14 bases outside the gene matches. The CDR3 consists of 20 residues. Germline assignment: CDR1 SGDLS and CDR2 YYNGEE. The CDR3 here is CASSATPRTSLSSGANVLTF. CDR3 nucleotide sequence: TGTGCCAGCAGCGCTACCCCCAGGACTAGCCTTAGCTCTGGGGCCAACGTCCTGACTTTC. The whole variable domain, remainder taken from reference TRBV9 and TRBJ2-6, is DSGVTQTPKHLITATGQRVTLRCSPRSGDLSVYWYQQSLDQGLQFLIQYYNGEERAKGNILERFSAQQFPDLHSELNLSSLELGDSALYFCASSATPRTSLSSGANVLTFGAGSRLTVL.

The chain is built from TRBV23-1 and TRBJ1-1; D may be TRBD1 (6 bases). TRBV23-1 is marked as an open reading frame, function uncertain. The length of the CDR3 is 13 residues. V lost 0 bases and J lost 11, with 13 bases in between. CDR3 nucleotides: TGCGCCAGCAGTCAATCGGGGCAGGGGCGGGCTTTCTTT. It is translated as CASSQSGQGRAFF.

The DNA of the CDR3 is TGTGCCAGCAGCTTAGGGCGCGGGACTAGCGGGAGGTCCTACGAGCAGTACTTC. It is translated as CASSLGRGTSGRSYEQYF. The genes are TRBV7-6 and TRBJ2-7, with 15 positions matching TRBD2. The CDR3 spans 18 residues. V was clipped by 1 base and J by 1 base; unmatched bases: 5. Germline CDR1 SGHVS, CDR2 FNYEAQ. The full variable domain, in which reference TRBV7-6 and TRBJ2-7 provide the parts outside the CDR3, is GAGVSQSPRYKVTKRGQDVALRCDPISGHVSLYWYRQALGQGPEFLTYFNYEAQQDKSGLPNDRFSAERPEGSISTLTIQRTEQRDSAMYRCASSLGRGTSGRSYEQYFGPGTRLTVT.

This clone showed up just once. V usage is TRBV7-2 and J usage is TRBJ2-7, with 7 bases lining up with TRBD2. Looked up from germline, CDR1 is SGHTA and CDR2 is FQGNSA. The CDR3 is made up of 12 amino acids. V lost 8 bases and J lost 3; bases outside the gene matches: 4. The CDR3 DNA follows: TGTGCCAGCGGCGGGACTATCTACGAGCAGTACTTC. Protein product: CASGGTIYEQYF.

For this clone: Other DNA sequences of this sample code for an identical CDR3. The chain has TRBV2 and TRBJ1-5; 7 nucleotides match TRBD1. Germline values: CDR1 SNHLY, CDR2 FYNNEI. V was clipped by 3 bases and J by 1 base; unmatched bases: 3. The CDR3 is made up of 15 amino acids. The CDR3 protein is CASSDYRGSNQPQHF. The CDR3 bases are TGTGCCAGCAGTGATTACAGGGGAAGCAATCAGCCCCAGCATTTT.